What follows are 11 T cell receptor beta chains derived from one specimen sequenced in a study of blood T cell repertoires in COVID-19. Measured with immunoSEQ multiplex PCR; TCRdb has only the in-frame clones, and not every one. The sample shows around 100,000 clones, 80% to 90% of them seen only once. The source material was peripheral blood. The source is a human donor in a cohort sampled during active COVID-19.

The CDR3 DNA is TGTGCCAGCAGTGACCTGGGTGTTTCGGGAAACATTCAGTACTTC. The encoded protein is CASSDLGVSGNIQYF. The rearrangement links TRBV2 to TRBJ2-4; no reliable D call. Germline V lookup: CDR1 SNHLY, CDR2 FYNNEI. V dropped 3 bases and J dropped 6 bases, with 15 bases sitting between them. CDR3 length: 15 residues.

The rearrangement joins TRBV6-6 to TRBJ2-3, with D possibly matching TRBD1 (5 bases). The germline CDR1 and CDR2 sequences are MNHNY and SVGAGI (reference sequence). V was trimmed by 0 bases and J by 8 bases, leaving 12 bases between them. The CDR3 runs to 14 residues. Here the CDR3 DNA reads TGTGCCAGCAGTTACTCGACTTCTAGGGGTACGCAGTATTTT. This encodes CASSYSTSRGTQYF.

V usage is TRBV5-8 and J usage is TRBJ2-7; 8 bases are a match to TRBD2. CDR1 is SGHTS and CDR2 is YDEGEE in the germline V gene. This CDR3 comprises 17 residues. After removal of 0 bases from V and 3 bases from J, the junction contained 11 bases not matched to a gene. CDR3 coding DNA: TGTGCCAGCAGCTTGGAGTTCCTTAGCGGGACCTTCTACGAGCAGTACTTC. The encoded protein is CASSLEFLSGTFYEQYF.

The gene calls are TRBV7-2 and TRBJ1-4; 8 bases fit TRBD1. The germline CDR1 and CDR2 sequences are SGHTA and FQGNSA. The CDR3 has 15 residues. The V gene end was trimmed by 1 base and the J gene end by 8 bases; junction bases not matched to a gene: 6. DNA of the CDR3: TGTGCCAGCAGCTTAGACAGGGGGGGAGGCGAAAAACTGTTTTTT. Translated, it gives CASSLDRGGGEKLFF. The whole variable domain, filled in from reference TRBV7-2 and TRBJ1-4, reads GAGVSQSPSNKVTEKGKDVELRCDPISGHTALYWYRQSLGQGLEFLIYFQGNSAPDKSGLPSDRFSAERTGGSVSTLTIQRTQQEDSAVYLCASSLDRGGGEKLFFGSGTQLSVL.

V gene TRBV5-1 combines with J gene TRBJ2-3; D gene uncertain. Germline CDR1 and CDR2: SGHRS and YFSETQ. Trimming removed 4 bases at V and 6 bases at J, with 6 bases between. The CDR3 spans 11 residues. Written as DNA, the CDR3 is TGCGCCAGCAGCGCAGCGGATACGCAGTATTTT. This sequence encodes CASSAADTQYF.

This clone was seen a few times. The CDR3 coding sequence is TGTGCCAGTAGTAATTCGGGCGGGGCGACGGGGCAGCCCCAGCATTTT. Its translation is CASSNSGGATGQPQHF. This sequence joins TRBV19 and TRBJ1-5; perhaps TRBD1 as D (5 bases). The germline CDR1 and CDR2 sequences are LNHDA and SQIVND (reference sequence). Trimming removed 4 bases at V and 7 bases at J, with 20 bases between. CDR3 length: 16 amino acids.

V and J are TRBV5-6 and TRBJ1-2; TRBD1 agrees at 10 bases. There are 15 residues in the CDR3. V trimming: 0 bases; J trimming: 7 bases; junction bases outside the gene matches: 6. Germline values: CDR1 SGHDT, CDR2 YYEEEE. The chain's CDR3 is CASSLEGQGIVGYTF. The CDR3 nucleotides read TGTGCCAGCAGCTTGGAGGGACAGGGGATTGTTGGCTACACCTTC.

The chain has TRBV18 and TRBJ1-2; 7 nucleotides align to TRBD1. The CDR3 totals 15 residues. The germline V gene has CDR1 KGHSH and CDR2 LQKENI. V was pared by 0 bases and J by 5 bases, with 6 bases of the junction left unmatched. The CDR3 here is CASSPPVGTEYGYTF. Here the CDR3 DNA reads TGTGCCAGCTCACCACCGGTCGGGACAGAGTATGGCTACACCTTC.

The CDR3 loop is CASSLVTGWNSPLHF. CDR3 DNA sequence: TGTGCCAGCAGCTTAGTTACAGGGTGGAATTCACCCCTCCACTTT. The chain carries TRBV7-2 and TRBJ1-6; D is possibly TRBD1 (6 bases). The germline CDR1 and CDR2 sequences are SGHTA and FQGNSA. The V gene lost 1 base and the J gene lost 7 bases, with 11 bases spanning the gap. The CDR3 has 15 amino acids.

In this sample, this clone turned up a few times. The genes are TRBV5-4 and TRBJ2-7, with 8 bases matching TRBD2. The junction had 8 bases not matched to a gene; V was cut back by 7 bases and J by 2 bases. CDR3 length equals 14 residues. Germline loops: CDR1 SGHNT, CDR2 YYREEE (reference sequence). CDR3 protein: CASSPGGKTYEQYF. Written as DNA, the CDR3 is TGTGCCAGCTCACCGGGGGGGAAAACCTACGAGCAGTACTTC.

As DNA, the CDR3 is TGTGCCATCAGTGATACAGGGTGGTTTGGCTACACCTTC. It codes for CAISDTGWFGYTF. The chain joins TRBV10-3 to TRBJ1-2; a possible D gene is TRBD1 (6 bases). The V gene's germline CDR1 is ENHRY and CDR2 SYGVKD. The V end was cut by 3 bases, the J end by 7 bases, with 12 bases between. This CDR3 has 13 amino acids.